This record looks at one T cell receptor beta chain sequence and its context. This specimen comes from a study of T cells after yellow fever vaccination. Study in general: Preparation of the low-cell-number fractions used SMART-Seq v4 Ultra Low Input. Study-level points and caveats: By day 5 rather than day 15, the secondary response had peaked, though it was weaker. Repertoires sorted by FACS could include abundant clonotypes that are contaminants from the bulk population.

CDR1 SGHKS and CDR2 YYEKEE come from the germline V gene (reference sequence). The CDR3 is made up of 12 amino acids. The V end lost 4 bases, the J end lost 9 bases, and 13 bases lay between the germline ends. A process of 5'RACE template switching, which added a universal primer site and UMIs, was used to make TCR cDNA. One entry per CDR3 protein, called by TCRdb with MiXCR from the 5' RACE reads. Of about 32,000 distinct CDR3 sequences in the sample, more than 9% were seen once. This specimen was PBMCs, either bulk or a sorted T-cell subset (CD4+, CD8+, memory, or dextramer-sorted; not recorded which), taken around 15 days after the first yellow fever vaccination. V usage is TRBV5-5 and J usage is TRBJ1-2, with TRBD1 as a possible D gene (5 bases). The TCR was taken from a man younger than 35 who received the YFV17D yellow fever vaccine. CDR3 region: CASSPGLLCYTF. In nucleotides, the CDR3 is TGTGCCAGCAGCCCAGGGCTCCTCTGCTACACCTTC.